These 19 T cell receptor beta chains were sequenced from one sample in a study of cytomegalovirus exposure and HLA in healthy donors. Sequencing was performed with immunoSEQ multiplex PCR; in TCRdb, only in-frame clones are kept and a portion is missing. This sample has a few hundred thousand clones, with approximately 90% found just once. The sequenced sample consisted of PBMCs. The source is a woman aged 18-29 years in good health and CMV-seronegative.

The CDR3 is CASSETAHGGGSETQYF. DNA for the CDR3: TGTGCCAGCAGTGAAACCGCCCACGGGGGAGGTAGCGAGACCCAGTACTTC. The V and J genes are TRBV25-1 and TRBJ2-5; TRBD2 might be the D (6 bases). Trimming cost V 2 bases and J 5 bases, with 21 bases left between them. The CDR3 sequence is 17 residues long. Germline V gene data show CDR1 as MGHDK and CDR2 as SYGVNS.

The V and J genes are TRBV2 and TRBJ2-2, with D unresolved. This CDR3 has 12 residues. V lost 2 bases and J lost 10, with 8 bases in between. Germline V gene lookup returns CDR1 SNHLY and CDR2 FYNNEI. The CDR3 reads CASSEYPVELFF. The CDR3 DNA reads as TGTGCCAGCAGTGAATATCCAGTGGAGCTGTTTTTT.

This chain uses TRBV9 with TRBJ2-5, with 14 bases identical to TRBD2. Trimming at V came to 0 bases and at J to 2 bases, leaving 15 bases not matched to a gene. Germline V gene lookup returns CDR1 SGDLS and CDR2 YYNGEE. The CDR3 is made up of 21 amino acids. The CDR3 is CASSVESGTSGRVREQETQYF. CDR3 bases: TGTGCCAGCAGCGTAGAATCCGGGACTAGCGGGAGAGTCAGGGAACAAGAGACCCAGTACTTC.

In DNA, the CDR3 is TGCGCCAGCAGCCTGGAACTACTGACTAGCGTTAACTATGGCTACACCTTC. Translated: CASSLELLTSVNYGYTF. This chain joins TRBV5-1 and TRBJ1-2; D call uncertain. The V gene lost 4 bases and the J gene lost 1 base, with 20 bases spanning the gap. Germline CDR1 and CDR2: SGHRS and YFSETQ. The CDR3 runs to 17 residues.

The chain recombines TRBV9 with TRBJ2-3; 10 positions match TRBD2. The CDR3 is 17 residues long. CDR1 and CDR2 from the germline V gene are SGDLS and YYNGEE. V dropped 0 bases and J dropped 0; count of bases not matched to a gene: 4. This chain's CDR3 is CASSVVAGGTSTDTQYF. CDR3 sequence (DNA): TGTGCCAGCAGCGTAGTAGCGGGAGGCACAAGCACAGATACGCAGTATTTT. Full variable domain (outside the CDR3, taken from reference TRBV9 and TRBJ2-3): DSGVTQTPKHLITATGQRVTLRCSPRSGDLSVYWYQQSLDQGLQFLIQYYNGEERAKGNILERFSAQQFPDLHSELNLSSLELGDSALYFCASSVVAGGTSTDTQYFGPGTRLTVL.

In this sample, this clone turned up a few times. CDR3 nucleotide sequence: TGTGCCAGCAGTTTATCCTTTCCCTACGAGCAGTACTTC. It translates to CASSLSFPYEQYF. The V call is TRBV27, the J call TRBJ2-7; unclear D gene. The CDR3 sequence is 13 residues long. The V end was cut by 0 bases, the J end by 2 bases, with 5 bases between. Germline V lookup: CDR1 MNHEY, CDR2 SMNVEV (reference sequence).

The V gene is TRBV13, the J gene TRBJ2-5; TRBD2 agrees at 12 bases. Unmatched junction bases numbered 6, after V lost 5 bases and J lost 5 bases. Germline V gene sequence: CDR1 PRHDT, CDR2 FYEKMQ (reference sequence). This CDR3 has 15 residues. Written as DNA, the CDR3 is TGTGCCAGCAGCCAGGGACTAGCGGGCCTCGAGACCCAGTACTTC. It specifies CASSQGLAGLETQYF. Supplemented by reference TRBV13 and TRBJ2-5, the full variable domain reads AAGVIQSPRHLIKEKRETATLKCYPIPRHDTVYWYQQGPGQDPQFLISFYEKMQSDKGSIPDRFSAQQFSDYHSELNMSSLELGDSALYFCASSQGLAGLETQYFGPGTRLLVL.

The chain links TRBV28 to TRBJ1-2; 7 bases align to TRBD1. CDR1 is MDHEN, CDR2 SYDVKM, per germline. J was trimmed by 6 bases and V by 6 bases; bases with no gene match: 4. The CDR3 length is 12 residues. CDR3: CASSSGQDGYTF. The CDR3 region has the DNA TGTGCCAGCAGCTCAGGACAGGATGGCTACACCTTC.

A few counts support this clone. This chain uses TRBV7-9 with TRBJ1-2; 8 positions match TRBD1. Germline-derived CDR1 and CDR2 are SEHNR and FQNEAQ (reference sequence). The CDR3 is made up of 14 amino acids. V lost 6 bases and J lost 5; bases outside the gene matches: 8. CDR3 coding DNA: TGTGCCAGCAGTCCCCGGGACAGGCGTTATGGCTACACCTTC. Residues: CASSPRDRRYGYTF.

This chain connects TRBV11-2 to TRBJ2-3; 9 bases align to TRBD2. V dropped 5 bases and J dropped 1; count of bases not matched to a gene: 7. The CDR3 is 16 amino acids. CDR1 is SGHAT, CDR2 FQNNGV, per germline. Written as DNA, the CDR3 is TGTGCCAGCAGCCTTGGACTAGCGAGACGCACAGATACGCAGTATTTT. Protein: CASSLGLARRTDTQYF.

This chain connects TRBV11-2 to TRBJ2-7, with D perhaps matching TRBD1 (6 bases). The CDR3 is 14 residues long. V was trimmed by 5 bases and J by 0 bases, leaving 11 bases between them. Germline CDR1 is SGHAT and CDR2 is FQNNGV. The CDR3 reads CASSPWDNSYEQYF. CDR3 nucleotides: TGTGCCAGCAGCCCGTGGGACAACTCCTACGAGCAGTACTTC. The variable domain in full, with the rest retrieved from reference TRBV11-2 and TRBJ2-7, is EAGVAQSPRYKIIEKRQSVAFWCNPISGHATLYWYQQILGQGPKLLIQFQNNGVVDDSQLPKDRFSAERLKGVDSTLKIQPAKLEDSAVYLCASSPWDNSYEQYFGPGTRLTVT.

CDR3: CASSRGQGRGETQYF. In DNA, the CDR3 is TGTGCCAGCAGCAGGGGACAGGGACGGGGAGAGACCCAGTACTTC. The rearrangement joins TRBV7-8 to TRBJ2-5, with 9 bases aligning to TRBD1. The CDR3 is made up of 15 amino acids. V lost 5 bases to trimming and J lost 4 bases; unmatched junction nucleotides: 8. CDR1 SGHVS and CDR2 FQNEAQ come from the germline V gene.

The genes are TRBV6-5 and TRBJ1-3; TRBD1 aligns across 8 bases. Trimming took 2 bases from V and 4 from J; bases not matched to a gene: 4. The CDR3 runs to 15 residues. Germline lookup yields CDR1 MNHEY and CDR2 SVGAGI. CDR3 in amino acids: CASSYNRDRGNTIYF. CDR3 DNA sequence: TGTGCCAGCAGTTACAACCGGGACAGGGGAAACACCATATATTTT.

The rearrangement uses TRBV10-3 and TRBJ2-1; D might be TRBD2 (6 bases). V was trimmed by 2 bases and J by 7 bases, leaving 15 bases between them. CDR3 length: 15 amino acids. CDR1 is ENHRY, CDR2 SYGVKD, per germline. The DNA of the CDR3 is TGTGCCATCAGTGAGACCGCAAGACTAGTGAATGAGCAGTTCTTC. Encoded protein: CAISETARLVNEQFF.

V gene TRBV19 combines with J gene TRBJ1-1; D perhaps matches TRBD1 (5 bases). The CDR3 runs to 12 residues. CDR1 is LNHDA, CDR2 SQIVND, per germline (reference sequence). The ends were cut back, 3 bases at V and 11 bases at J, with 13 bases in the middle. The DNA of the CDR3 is TGTGCCAGTAGTATCCGATGGGGCGAGGCTTTCTTT. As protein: CASSIRWGEAFF.

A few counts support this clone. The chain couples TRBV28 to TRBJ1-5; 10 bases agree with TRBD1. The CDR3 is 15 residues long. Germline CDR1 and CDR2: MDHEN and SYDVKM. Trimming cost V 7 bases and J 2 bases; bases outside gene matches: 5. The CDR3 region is CASKSGQGGNQPQHF. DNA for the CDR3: TGTGCCAGCAAGTCCGGACAGGGGGGCAATCAGCCCCAGCATTTT.

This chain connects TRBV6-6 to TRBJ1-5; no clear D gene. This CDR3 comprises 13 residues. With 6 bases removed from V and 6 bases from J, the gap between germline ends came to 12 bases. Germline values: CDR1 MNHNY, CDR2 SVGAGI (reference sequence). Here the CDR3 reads CASSPEGFQPQHF. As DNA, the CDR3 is TGTGCCAGCAGCCCCGAGGGCTTTCAGCCCCAGCATTTT.

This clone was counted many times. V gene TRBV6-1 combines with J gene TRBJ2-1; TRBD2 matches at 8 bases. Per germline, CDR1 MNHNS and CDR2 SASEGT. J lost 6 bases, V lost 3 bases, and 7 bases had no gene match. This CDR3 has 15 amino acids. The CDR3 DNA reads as TGTGCCAGCAGTGACGGAGCGGGAGTTCCCAATGAGCAGTTCTTC. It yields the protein CASSDGAGVPNEQFF.

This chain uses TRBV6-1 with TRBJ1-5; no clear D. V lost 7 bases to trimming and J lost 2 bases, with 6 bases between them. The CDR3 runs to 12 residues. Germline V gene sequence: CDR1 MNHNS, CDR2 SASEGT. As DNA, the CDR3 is TGTGCCAGCAAATCGGGCAATCAGCCCCAGCATTTT. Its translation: CASKSGNQPQHF.